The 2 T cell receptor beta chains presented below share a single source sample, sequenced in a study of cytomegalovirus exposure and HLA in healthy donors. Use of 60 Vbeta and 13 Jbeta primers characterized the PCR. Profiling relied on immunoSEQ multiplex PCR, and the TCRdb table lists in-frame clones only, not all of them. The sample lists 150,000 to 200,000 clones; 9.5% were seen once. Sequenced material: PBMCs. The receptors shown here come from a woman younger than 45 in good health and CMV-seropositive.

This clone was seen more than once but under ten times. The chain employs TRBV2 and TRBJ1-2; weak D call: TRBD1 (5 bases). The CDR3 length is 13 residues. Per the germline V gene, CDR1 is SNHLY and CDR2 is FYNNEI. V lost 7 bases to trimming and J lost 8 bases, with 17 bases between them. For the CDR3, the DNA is TGTGCCAGCATAACGAAGGGACTCGAAGGCTACACCTTC. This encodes CASITKGLEGYTF. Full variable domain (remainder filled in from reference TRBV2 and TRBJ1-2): EPEVTQTPSHQVTQMGQEVILRCVPISNHLYFYWYRQILGQKVEFLVSFYNNEISEKSEIFDDQFSVERPDGSNFTLKIRSTKLEDSAMYFCASITKGLEGYTFGSGTRLTVV.

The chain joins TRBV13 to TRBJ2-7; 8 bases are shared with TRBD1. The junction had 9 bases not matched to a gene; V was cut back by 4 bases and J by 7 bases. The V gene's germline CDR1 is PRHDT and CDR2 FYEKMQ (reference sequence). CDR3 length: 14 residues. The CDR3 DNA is TGTGCCAGCAGCTATGGACAGGGTGGGAGTGAGCAGTACTTC. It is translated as CASSYGQGGSEQYF. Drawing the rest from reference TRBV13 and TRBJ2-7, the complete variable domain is AAGVIQSPRHLIKEKRETATLKCYPIPRHDTVYWYQQGPGQDPQFLISFYEKMQSDKGSIPDRFSAQQFSDYHSELNMSSLELGDSALYFCASSYGQGGSEQYFGPGTRLTVT.